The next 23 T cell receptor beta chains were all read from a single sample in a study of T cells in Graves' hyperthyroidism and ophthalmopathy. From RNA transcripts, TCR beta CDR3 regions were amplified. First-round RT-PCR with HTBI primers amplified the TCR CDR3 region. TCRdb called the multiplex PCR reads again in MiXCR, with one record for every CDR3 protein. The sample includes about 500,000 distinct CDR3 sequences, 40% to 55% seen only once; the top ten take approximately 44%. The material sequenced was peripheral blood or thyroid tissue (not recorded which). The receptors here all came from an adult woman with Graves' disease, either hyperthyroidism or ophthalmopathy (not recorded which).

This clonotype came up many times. This CDR3 is CAIRASTDSNQPQHF. The CDR3 DNA reads TGTGCCATCAGGGCTTCTACGGATAGCAATCAGCCCCAGCATTTT. The chain combines TRBV10-3 with TRBJ1-5; D is ambiguous. Trimming left V 6 bases short and J 0 bases short, with 12 bases between. The CDR3 consists of 15 residues. The germline V gene has CDR1 ENHRY and CDR2 SYGVKD.

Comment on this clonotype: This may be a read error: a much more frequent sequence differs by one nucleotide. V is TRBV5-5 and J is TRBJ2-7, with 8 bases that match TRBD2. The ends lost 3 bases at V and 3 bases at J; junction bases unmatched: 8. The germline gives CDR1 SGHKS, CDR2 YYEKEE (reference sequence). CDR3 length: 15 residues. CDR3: CASSSVSGTRYEQYF. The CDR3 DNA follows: TGTGCCAGCAGCTCGGTTAGCGGGACACGCTACGAGCAGTACTTC.

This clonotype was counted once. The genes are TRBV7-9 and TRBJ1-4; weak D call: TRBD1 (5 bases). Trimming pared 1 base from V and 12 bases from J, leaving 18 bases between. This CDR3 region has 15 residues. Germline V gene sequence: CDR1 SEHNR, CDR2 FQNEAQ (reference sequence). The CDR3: CASSLDTGVWEELFF. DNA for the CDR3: TGTGCCAGCAGCTTAGATACAGGAGTTTGGGAAGAACTGTTTTTT.

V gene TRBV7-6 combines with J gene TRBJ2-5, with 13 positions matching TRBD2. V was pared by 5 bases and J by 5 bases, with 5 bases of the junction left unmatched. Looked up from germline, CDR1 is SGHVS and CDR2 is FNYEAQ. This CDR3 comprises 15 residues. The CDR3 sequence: CASSPQTSGGETQYF. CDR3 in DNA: TGTGCCAGCAGCCCGCAGACTAGCGGGGGGGAGACCCAGTACTTC.

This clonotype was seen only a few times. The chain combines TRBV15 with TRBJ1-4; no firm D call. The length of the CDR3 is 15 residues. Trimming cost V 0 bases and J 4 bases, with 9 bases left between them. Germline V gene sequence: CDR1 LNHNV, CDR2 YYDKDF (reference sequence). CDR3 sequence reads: CATSREALGNEKLFF. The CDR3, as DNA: TGTGCCACCAGCAGAGAAGCCCTCGGTAATGAAAAACTGTTTTTT.

The CDR3 here is CASSERGVGTEAFF. CDR3 nucleotide sequence: TGTGCCAGCAGTGAACGAGGGGTTGGGACTGAAGCTTTCTTT. The rearrangement uses TRBV2 and TRBJ1-1, with a possible D match to TRBD1 (5 bases). The CDR3 covers 14 residues. Per the germline V gene, CDR1 is SNHLY and CDR2 is FYNNEI. Deletions cut 2 bases from V and 5 bases from J, with 12 bases between.

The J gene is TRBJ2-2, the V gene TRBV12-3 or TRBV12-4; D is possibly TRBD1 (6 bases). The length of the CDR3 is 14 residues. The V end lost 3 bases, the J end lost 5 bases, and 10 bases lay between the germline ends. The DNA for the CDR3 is TGTGCCAGCAGTTTTGTCAGGGGAACCGGGGAGCTGTTTTTT. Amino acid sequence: CASSFVRGTGELFF.

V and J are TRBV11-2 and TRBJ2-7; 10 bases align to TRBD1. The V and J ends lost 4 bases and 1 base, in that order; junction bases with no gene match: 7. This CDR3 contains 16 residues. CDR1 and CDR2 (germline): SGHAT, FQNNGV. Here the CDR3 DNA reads TGTGCCAGCAGCTCGAGGAGGGACAGGGGTTCCTACGAGCAGTACTTC. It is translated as CASSSRRDRGSYEQYF.

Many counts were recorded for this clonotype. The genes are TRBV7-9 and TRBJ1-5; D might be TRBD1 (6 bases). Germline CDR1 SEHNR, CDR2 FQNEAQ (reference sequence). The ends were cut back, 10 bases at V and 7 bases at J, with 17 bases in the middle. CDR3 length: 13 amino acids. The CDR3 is CATAGADGQPQHF. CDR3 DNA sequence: TGTGCCACCGCGGGGGCAGATGGGCAGCCCCAGCATTTT.

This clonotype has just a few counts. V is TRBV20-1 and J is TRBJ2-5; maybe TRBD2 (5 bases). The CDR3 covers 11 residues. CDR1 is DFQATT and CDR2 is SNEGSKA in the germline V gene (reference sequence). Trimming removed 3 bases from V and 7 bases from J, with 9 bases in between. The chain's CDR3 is CSASTRGTQYF. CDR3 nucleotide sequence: TGCAGTGCTAGCACCCGGGGGACCCAGTACTTC.

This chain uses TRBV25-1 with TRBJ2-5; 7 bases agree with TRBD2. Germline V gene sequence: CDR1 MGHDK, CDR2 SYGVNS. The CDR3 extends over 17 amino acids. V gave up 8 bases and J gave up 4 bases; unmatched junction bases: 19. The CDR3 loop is CASPASSLVSSGETQYF. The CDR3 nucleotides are TGTGCCAGCCCCGCCAGCAGCTTGGTTTCTAGCGGAGAGACCCAGTACTTC.

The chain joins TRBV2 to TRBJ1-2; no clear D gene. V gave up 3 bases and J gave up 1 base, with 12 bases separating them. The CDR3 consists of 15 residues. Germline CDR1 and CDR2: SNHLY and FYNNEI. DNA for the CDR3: TGTGCCAGCAGTGACTCAGACGTTCTTAACTATGGCTACACCTTC. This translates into CASSDSDVLNYGYTF.

The CDR3 reads CATSRDGLQRTLHF. CDR3 nucleotide sequence: TGTGCCACCAGCAGAGATGGGTTACAGCGGACCCTGCATTTT. The genes are TRBV15 and TRBJ1-5; D is unresolved. There are 14 residues in the CDR3. Germline V gene data show CDR1 as LNHNV and CDR2 as YYDKDF (reference sequence). The V end lost 0 bases, the J end lost 15 bases, and 18 bases lay between the germline ends.

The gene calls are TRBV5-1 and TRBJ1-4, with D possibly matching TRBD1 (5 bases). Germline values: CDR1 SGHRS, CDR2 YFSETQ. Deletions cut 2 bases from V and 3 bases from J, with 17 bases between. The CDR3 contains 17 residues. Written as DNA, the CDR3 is TGCGCCAGCAGCTTCGGAACGGGCGACAGCTCTAATGAAAAACTGTTTTTT. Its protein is CASSFGTGDSSNEKLFF.

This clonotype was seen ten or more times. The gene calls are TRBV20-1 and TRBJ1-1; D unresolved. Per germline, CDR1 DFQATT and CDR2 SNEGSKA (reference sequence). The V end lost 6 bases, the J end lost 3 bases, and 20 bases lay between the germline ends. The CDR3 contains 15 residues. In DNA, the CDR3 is TGCAGTGCCCGCTCTAGAACGGGTACCCACACTGAAGCTTTCTTT. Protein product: CSARSRTGTHTEAFF.

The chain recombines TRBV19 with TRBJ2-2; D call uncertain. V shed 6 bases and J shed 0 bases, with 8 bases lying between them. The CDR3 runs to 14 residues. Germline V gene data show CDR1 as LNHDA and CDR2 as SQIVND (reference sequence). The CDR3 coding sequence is TGTGCCAGTAGAGTCATCGCGAACACCGGGGAGCTGTTTTTT. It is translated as CASRVIANTGELFF.

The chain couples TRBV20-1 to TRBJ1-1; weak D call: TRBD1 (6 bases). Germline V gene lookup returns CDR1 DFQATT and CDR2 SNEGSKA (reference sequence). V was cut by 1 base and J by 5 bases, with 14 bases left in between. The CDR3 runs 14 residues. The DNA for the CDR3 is TGCAGTGCTAGAGCCGGGGGGCCGGGAACTGAAGCTTTCTTT. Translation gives CSARAGGPGTEAFF.

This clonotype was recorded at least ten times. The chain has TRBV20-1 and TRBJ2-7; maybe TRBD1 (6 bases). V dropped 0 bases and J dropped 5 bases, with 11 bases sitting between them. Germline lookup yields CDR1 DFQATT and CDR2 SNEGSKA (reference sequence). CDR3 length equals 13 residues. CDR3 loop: CSAREGAEDEQYF. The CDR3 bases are TGCAGTGCTAGAGAGGGGGCTGAGGACGAGCAGTACTTC.

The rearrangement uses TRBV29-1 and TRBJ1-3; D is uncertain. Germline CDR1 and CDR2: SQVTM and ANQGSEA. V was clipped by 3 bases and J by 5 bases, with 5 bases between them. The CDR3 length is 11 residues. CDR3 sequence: CSVDSRNTIYF. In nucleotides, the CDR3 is TGCAGCGTTGACTCCCGAAACACCATATATTTT.

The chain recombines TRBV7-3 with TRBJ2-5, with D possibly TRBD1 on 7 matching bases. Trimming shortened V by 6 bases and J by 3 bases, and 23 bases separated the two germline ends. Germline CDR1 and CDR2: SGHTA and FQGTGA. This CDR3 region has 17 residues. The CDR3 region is CASSGRGTVSPEETQYF. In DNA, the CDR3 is TGTGCCAGCAGTGGTCGCGGGACAGTAAGCCCAGAAGAGACCCAGTACTTC.

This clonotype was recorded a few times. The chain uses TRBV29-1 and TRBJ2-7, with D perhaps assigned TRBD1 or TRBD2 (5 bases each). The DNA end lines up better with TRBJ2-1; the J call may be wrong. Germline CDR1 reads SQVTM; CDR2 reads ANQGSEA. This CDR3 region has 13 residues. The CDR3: CSVEGVMGNEQFF. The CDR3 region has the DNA TGCAGCGTTGAGGGGGTCATGGGCAATGAGCAGTTCTTC.

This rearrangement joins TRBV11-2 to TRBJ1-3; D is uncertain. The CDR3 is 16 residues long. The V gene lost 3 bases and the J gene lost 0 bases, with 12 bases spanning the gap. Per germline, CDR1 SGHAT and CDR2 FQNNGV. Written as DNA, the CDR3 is TGTGCCAGCAGCTTCTCTCACAGATACTCTGGAAACACCATATATTTT. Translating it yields CASSFSHRYSGNTIYF.

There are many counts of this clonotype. CDR3 coding DNA: TGTGCCAGCAGTTTTGCCGGCGGTTCCGGGGAGCTGTTTTTT. Translating gives CASSFAGGSGELFF. The chain has TRBV12-3 or TRBV12-4 and TRBJ2-2; unclear D gene. V shed 3 bases and J shed 6 bases, with 11 bases lying between them. This CDR3 is 14 amino acids long.